These T cell receptor beta chains were read from a single sample in a study of identical twins. MiXCR, run by TCRdb on the 5' RACE reads, gives a single entry per CDR3 protein. The sample contains 260,000 or so distinct CDR3 sequences, roughly 7.5% of which appear only once. The same data also went into a second study, on yellow fever vaccine responses in identical twins.

What was sequenced was CD8+ T cells sorted from blood. The receptor source for this set is a woman under 30 in good health. Both conserved end residues are part of each CDR3. Fields, in order: clone size, V gene, J gene, D gene, CDR3 length, CDR3 DNA, CDR3 protein. A D gene is named only where the DNA matches it firmly. Size is omitted from some rows. Given values are once, few, many or a class for expanded clones.

many	TRBV20-1	TRBJ1-4	NA	11	TGCAGTGCTAGAGATGGGGGGCGACTGTTTTTT	CSARDGGRLFF
NA	TRBV6-1	TRBJ2-3	NA	15	TGTGCCAGCAGTGAGGGACCACGTCCCGCAGATACGCAGTATTTT	CASSEGPRPADTQYF
NA	TRBV13	TRBJ2-7	NA	12	TGTGCCAGCTGCCGGGGGCTCCACGAGCAGTACTTC	CASCRGLHEQYF
NA	TRBV5-6	TRBJ2-7	NA	12	TGTGCCAGCAGCAAGGACTCCCTCGAGCAGTACTTC	CASSKDSLEQYF
NA	TRBV10-3	TRBJ2-1	TRBD2	16	TGTGCCATCAGTGAGTCAACCGGACTAGCGAGAAATGAGCAGTTCTTC	CAISESTGLARNEQFF
NA	TRBV27	TRBJ2-1	NA	15	TGTGCCAGCAGTCTAATGGGGAGCTCCTACAATGAGCAGTTCTTC	CASSLMGSSYNEQFF
NA	TRBV4-1	TRBJ2-7	NA	14	TGCGCCAGCAGCCCGGGGGCCCTCTCCTACGAGCAGTACTTC	CASSPGALSYEQYF
many	TRBV5-1	TRBJ2-3	TRBD2	16	TGCGCCAGCAGCATCGAGACTAGCGGGACATCAGATACGCAGTATTTT	CASSIETSGTSDTQYF
few	TRBV5-5	TRBJ1-5	NA	14	TGTGCCAGCAGCCCTGAGTCGAGCAATCAGCCCCAGCATTTT	CASSPESSNQPQHF
many	TRBV27	TRBJ2-5	TRBD1	11	TGTGCCACCGGGACAGAAGAGACCCAGTACTTC	CATGTEETQYF
many	TRBV12-3/TRBV12-4	TRBJ2-1	TRBD2	15	TGTGCCAGCAGTTTACCGACTAGCGGGATAGGTGAGCAGTTCTTC	CASSLPTSGIGEQFF
NA	TRBV11-3	TRBJ2-7	TRBD2	13	TGTGCCAGCAGCCAAGGACTAGCAGACGAGCAGTACTTC	CASSQGLADEQYF
few	TRBV13	TRBJ1-1	NA	14	TGTGCCAGCACCTCCGAGGGGGTGAACACTGAAGCTTTCTTT	CASTSEGVNTEAFF
many	TRBV6-5	TRBJ2-5	NA	14	TGTGCCAGCAGTTTACAGGAATACCAAGAGACCCAGTACTTC	CASSLQEYQETQYF
few	TRBV7-6	TRBJ2-3	NA	15	TGTGCCAGCAGCTTAGCCACTCCCATCACAGATACGCAGTATTTT	CASSLATPITDTQYF
many	TRBV9	TRBJ2-5	TRBD1	15	TGTGCCAGCAGCGCCGGACAGGGAGGAGAGGAGACCCAGTACTTC	CASSAGQGGEETQYF
NA	TRBV27	TRBJ2-7	NA	13	TGTGCCAGCGGCCCGGGGTCCTACTACGAGCAGTACTTC	CASGPGSYYEQYF
NA	TRBV11-1	TRBJ1-2	NA	17	TGTGCTCCGACGGCGGGGGTTCTCGGGGAGAGGATCTATGGCTACACCTTC	CAPTAGVLGERIYGYTF
NA	TRBV12-3/TRBV12-4	TRBJ2-2	TRBD1	13	TGTGCCACCGACAGGGGGGGCACCGGGGAGCTGTTTTTT	CATDRGGTGELFF
many	TRBV2	TRBJ1-4	TRBD1	15	TGTGCCAGCAGGGACAGGGGGATCTCTGGGGAAAAACTGTTTTTT	CASRDRGISGEKLFF
few	TRBV6-1	TRBJ1-1	NA	15	TGTGCCAGCATAAGTGGACAAAAAATGAACACTGAAGCTTTCTTT	CASISGQKMNTEAFF
NA	TRBV19	TRBJ2-1	TRBD1	14	TGTGCCAGTAGTATTGGACAGGGCTGGGATGAGCAGTTCTTC	CASSIGQGWDEQFF
many	TRBV20-1	TRBJ2-5	NA	13	TGCAGTGCTAGAGATACGGGCTGGGGTACCCAGTACTTC	CSARDTGWGTQYF
many	TRBV9	TRBJ1-2	TRBD1	13	TGTGCCAGCAGCCCTTGGACAGGGACCGGCTACACCTTC	CASSPWTGTGYTF
few	TRBV20-1	TRBJ2-5	TRBD2	15	TGCAGTGCTAGCGCGGGGGGGCCGTACGTAGAGACCCAGTACTTC	CSASAGGPYVETQYF
NA	TRBV15	TRBJ1-5	NA	14	TGTGCCACCAGCAGGGTACGGGGCAATCAGCCCCAGCATTTT	CATSRVRGNQPQHF
many	TRBV27	TRBJ2-2	NA	16	TGTGCCAGCAGTTTAGGCAGGGCTCTGAACACCGGGGAGCTGTTTTTT	CASSLGRALNTGELFF
NA	TRBV20-1	TRBJ2-1	NA	11	TGCAGTGCTAGGGCCCGTGATGAGCAGTTCTTC	CSARARDEQFF
NA	TRBV9	TRBJ2-3	TRBD1	15	TGTGCCAGCAGCACCCGGGACAGGGTGGTCGATACGCAGTATTTT	CASSTRDRVVDTQYF
few	TRBV12-3/TRBV12-4	TRBJ2-3	NA	15	TGTGCCAGCAGTTTAAATTTCCCTAGCACAGATACGCAGTATTTT	CASSLNFPSTDTQYF
many	TRBV4-1	TRBJ1-2	NA	14	TGCGCCAGCACCCCGGATGGGTTTTTAGGTGGCTACACCTTC	CASTPDGFLGGYTF
many	TRBV12-3/TRBV12-4	TRBJ2-5	NA	14	TGTGCCAGCAGGCGACAGGGTGCGGGGGAGACCCAGTACTTC	CASRRQGAGETQYF
NA	TRBV20-1	TRBJ2-7	NA	16	TGCAGTGCTAGAGGGTCTTTCGGGACAACAACCTACGAGCAGTACTTC	CSARGSFGTTTYEQYF
NA	TRBV11-2	TRBJ2-7	NA	15	TGTGCCAGCAGCCCCGTGGGACACTTCTCCTACGAGCAGTACTTC	CASSPVGHFSYEQYF
many	TRBV6-1	TRBJ2-1	TRBD2	15	TGTGCCAGCAGTGAAGTCGGCGGGAGCGCCCATGAGCAGTTCTTC	CASSEVGGSAHEQFF
few	TRBV12-3/TRBV12-4	TRBJ2-2	NA	14	TGTGCCAGCAGTTTCAGCGGCCTCACCGGGGAGCTGTTTTTT	CASSFSGLTGELFF
few	TRBV6-5	TRBJ1-1	TRBD1	15	TGTGCCAGCAGTTACTCGTACAGGGGGAACACTGAAGCTTTCTTT	CASSYSYRGNTEAFF
NA	TRBV11-2	TRBJ2-3	TRBD2	18	TGTGCCAGCAGCTTAGTCGGTATGGGTGGACTAGCGGGAGATACGCAGTATTTT	CASSLVGMGGLAGDTQYF
many	TRBV27	TRBJ2-1	NA	16	TGTGCCAGCAGTTTAGCCCGGGGGCCCCCGTACAATGAGCAGTTCTTC	CASSLARGPPYNEQFF
few	TRBV6-2/TRBV6-3	TRBJ2-3	NA	17	TGTGCCAGCAGTTCGGGGGCAGGGGGTCATTTTGTAGATACGCAGTATTTT	CASSSGAGGHFVDTQYF
many	TRBV7-9	TRBJ2-1	TRBD2	16	TGTGCCAGCAGCTTAGCCCGAACTAGCGCAAACAATGAGCAGTTCTTC	CASSLARTSANNEQFF
few	TRBV4-2	TRBJ2-3	TRBD2	18	TGTGCCAGCAGCCAACTTAGCGGGGTGGAGGGAAGCACAGATACGCAGTATTTT	CASSQLSGVEGSTDTQYF
NA	TRBV29-1	TRBJ2-2	TRBD2	16	TGCAGCGTTGAAGACTGGACTAGCGGGGCCGGTGGGGAGCTGTTTTTT	CSVEDWTSGAGGELFF
many	TRBV12-3/TRBV12-4	TRBJ2-2	NA	18	TGTGCCAGCAGTTTAGGGTGGCGGGGAGGTTCGCACACCGGGGAGCTGTTTTTT	CASSLGWRGGSHTGELFF
NA	TRBV28	TRBJ2-7	TRBD1	16	TGTGCCAGCAGACCTTCGTCCCAGGGGGCGTCCTACGAGCAGTACTTC	CASRPSSQGASYEQYF
many	TRBV12-3/TRBV12-4	TRBJ2-3	NA	16	TGTGCCAGCAGTTTGTTAACTAGAGGGAAAACAGATACGCAGTATTTT	CASSLLTRGKTDTQYF
few	TRBV12-3/TRBV12-4	TRBJ2-4	NA	14	TGTGCCAGCAGTCCCGCATCTAGCGAAAACATTCAGTACTTC	CASSPASSENIQYF
NA	TRBV4-1	TRBJ2-5	NA	16	TGCGCCAGCAGCCAAGATGTGAGGGTTCGCCAAGAGACCCAGTACTTC	CASSQDVRVRQETQYF
few	TRBV2	TRBJ2-1	NA	14	TGTGCCAGCAGTGAAGGTGAGGATTACAATGAGCAGTTCTTC	CASSEGEDYNEQFF
many	TRBV7-8	TRBJ2-1	TRBD1	16	TGTGCCAGCAGCCCGCGGGACAGGAGTTATTACAATGAGCAGTTCTTC	CASSPRDRSYYNEQFF
NA	TRBV6-5	TRBJ1-1	NA	15	TGTGCCAGCAGTTACTCGTCTGCGCAGGCAGAAGGAGCTTTCTTT	CASSYSSAQAEGAFF
few	TRBV7-6	TRBJ2-1	TRBD2	15	TGTGCCAGCAGCTTAGTAGGGCGGGGGGACGTTGAGCAGTTCTTC	CASSLVGRGDVEQFF
few	TRBV7-2	TRBJ2-3	TRBD2	15	TGTGCCAGCAGCCGAGCGGGGGCCCTCACAGATACGCAGTATTTT	CASSRAGALTDTQYF
few	TRBV9	TRBJ2-1	NA	12	TGTGCCAGCAGCGCAGACTGGGATGAGCAGTTCTTC	CASSADWDEQFF
NA	TRBV4-2	TRBJ2-7	NA	13	TGTGCCAGCAGCCAAGAGAGGGGCTACGAGCAGTACTTC	CASSQERGYEQYF
few	TRBV6-1	TRBJ2-5	TRBD2	13	TGTGCCAGCAGGCCAGCGGGAGTAGAGACCCAGTACTTC	CASRPAGVETQYF
many	TRBV12-3/TRBV12-4	TRBJ2-2	NA	14	TGTGCCAGCAGTTTTGCATGGGGGACCGGGGAGCTGTTTTTT	CASSFAWGTGELFF
NA	TRBV7-9	TRBJ2-7	TRBD2	16	TGTGCCAGCACCCCCGGCGGTAGCGGGAGGGCCGACGAGCAGTACTTC	CASTPGGSGRADEQYF
many	TRBV12-3/TRBV12-4	TRBJ2-7	TRBD1	13	TGTGCCAGCACCGTGACAGGGGGCCACGAGCAGTACTTC	CASTVTGGHEQYF